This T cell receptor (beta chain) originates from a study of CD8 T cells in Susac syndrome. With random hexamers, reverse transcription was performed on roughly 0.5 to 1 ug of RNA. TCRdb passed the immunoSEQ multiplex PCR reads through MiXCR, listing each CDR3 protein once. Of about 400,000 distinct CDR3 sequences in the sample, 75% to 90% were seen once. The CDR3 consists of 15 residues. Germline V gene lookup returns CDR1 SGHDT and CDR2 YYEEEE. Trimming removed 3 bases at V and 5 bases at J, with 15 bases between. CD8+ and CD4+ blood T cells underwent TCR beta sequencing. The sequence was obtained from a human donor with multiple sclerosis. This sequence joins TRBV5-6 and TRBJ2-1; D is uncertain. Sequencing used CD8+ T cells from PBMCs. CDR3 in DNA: TGTGCCAGCAGCTCCGGGCCCGGTTTTAACAATGAGCAGTTCTTC. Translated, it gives CASSSGPGFNNEQFF.